This T cell receptor (beta chain) was identified during a study of T cell responses to AZD1222 COVID-19 vaccine. Sequencing was performed with immunoSEQ multiplex PCR; in TCRdb, only in-frame clones are kept and a portion is missing. The table lists approximately 140,000 clones, almost 90% of them singletons. Notes on the study in general: Seropositive AZD1222 recipients at baseline numbered only five or six.

Trimming removed 3 bases from V and 8 bases from J, with 10 bases in between. Germline V gives CDR1 LGHDT, CDR2 YNNKEL (reference sequence). The CDR3 covers 12 residues. This clone appeared a single time. The target antigen is unknown. The receptor comes from an adult who received the AZD1222 COVID-19 vaccine. Sequencing was performed on peripheral blood, taken 28 days after the second AZD1222 dose. The chain links TRBV3-1 (or the pseudogene TRBV3-2) to TRBJ1-2; D may be TRBD1 (5 bases). The CDR3 loop is CASSQGQSGYTF. DNA of the CDR3: TGTGCCAGCAGCCAGGGGCAATCGGGCTACACCTTC.